This is a list of T cell receptor beta chains from one sample in a study of T cell responses to AZD1222 COVID-19 vaccine. The table came from immunoSEQ multiplex PCR; TCRdb's copy has only in-frame clones and leaves some out. In the table there are 120,000 to 150,000 clones, around 90% of which are singletons. Specimen: peripheral blood, collected 28 days after the second AZD1222 dose. These receptors were obtained from an adult who received the AZD1222 COVID-19 vaccine. Both conserved end residues are trimmed from each CDR3.

V	length	J	CDR3
TRBV7-3	18	TRBJ2-5	ASSLNRDIFDRGSRETQY
TRBV4-3	14	TRBJ2-3	ASSQLGTGVQDTQY
TRBV7-3	14	TRBJ2-2	ASSFGAGERAGELF
TRBV2	11	TRBJ2-1	ASSVMGAGEQF
TRBV4-2	14	TRBJ1-2	ASSQGTGKYSYGYT
TRBV9	12	TRBJ1-2	ASSARESKYGYT
TRBV4-3	12	TRBJ1-1	ASSQARGSTEAF
TRBV29-1	12	TRBJ1-1	SVEGTGGRTEAF
TRBV4-2	14	TRBJ1-2	ASRRGGSDLNYGYT
TRBV18	17	TRBJ2-3	ASSPGLAGGSRSTDTQY
TRBV7-9	13	TRBJ2-1	ASRSTSGGANEQF
TRBV24-1	11	TRBJ2-7	ATSDLQVSEQY
TRBV20-1	9	TRBJ2-7	SARVRNEQY
TRBV29-1	12	TRBJ2-2	SVGWRGVAGELF
TRBV10-1	11	TRBJ1-5	ASWDRGNQPQH
TRBV7-8	13	TRBJ1-5	ASSLGGLGNQPQH
TRBV21-1	14	TRBJ1-5	ASSGGRQGPNQPQH
TRBV7-2	13	TRBJ2-1	ASSFGPGDENEQF
TRBV9	15	TRBJ2-1	ASSHPLSRGGGNEQF
TRBV27	12	TRBJ2-1	ASSFLSSYNEQF
TRBV4-2	15	TRBJ2-2	ASSQPRLRGATGELF
TRBV11-3	12	TRBJ2-7	ASKREADSGEQY
TRBV15	12	TRBJ2-7	ATSSDRFTYEQY
TRBV3-1/TRBV3-2	10	TRBJ2-3	ASSLSTDTQY
TRBV4-1	15	TRBJ1-3	ASSQDKRGYSGNTIY
TRBV7-2	11	TRBJ1-2	ASSLGGKGGYT
TRBV24-1	11	TRBJ1-4	ATEDRAGGKLF
TRBV9	11	TRBJ1-1	ASSVSAYTEAF
TRBV3-1/TRBV3-2	12	TRBJ2-1	ASSQFDSIDEQF
TRBV6-2/TRBV6-3	14	TRBJ2-5	ASSYSSGGREETQY
TRBV12-3/TRBV12-4	11	TRBJ2-7	ASTLAHQREQY
TRBV6-5	13	TRBJ2-7	ASSYSGSGSLEQY
TRBV12-3/TRBV12-4	9	TRBJ2-7	ASSLVYEQY
TRBV3-1/TRBV3-2	16	TRBJ2-1	ASSQPGTSGRPPNEQF
TRBV5-8	16	TRBJ1-5	ASSPRGHLPYSNQPQH
TRBV10-3	11	TRBJ2-1	AINGQGDNEQF
TRBV5-4	11	TRBJ2-5	ASSFGGRETQY
TRBV7-8	13	TRBJ2-3	ASSLIQRGTDTQY
TRBV7-3	11	TRBJ1-2	ASSLPGGLGYT
TRBV7-7	12	TRBJ2-1	ASSASLGFHEQF
TRBV27	13	TRBJ1-4	ASRYRTGNNEKLF
TRBV5-6	16	TRBJ2-3	ASSLDPRAREGQIRVY
TRBV28	13	TRBJ2-3	ASSIPSGGRDTQY
TRBV28	11	TRBJ1-1	ASSFRLNTEAF
TRBV6-6	11	TRBJ1-2	ASHPRAFYGYT
TRBV3-1/TRBV3-2	11	TRBJ2-3	ASSPYNTDTQY
TRBV6-5	11	TRBJ2-7	ASSYGGDYEQY
TRBV28	11	TRBJ1-3	ASGGTFGNTIY